The clone carrying this T cell receptor (beta chain) appeared many times. Its target is unknown. RNA extraction and reverse transcription yielded cDNA as sequencing template. Sequencing was performed with immunoSEQ multiplex PCR; in TCRdb, only in-frame clones are kept and a portion is missing. The profile covers some 130,000 clones, with around 49% appearing a single time and 18% taken by the ten largest. These data originate in a study of CD8+ T cells in alopecia areata. Study in general: Among treated patients, oral tofacitinib was administered at 5 to 10 mg twice daily. Whole-study results and caveats: Besides other cells, scalp samples also yield sequences of resident alphabeta T cells from normal skin.

Peripheral blood samples and lesional scalp punch biopsies were obtained from alopecia areata patients. The sequencing used CD8+ T cells sorted from blood, collected at week 0. The sequence was collected from a human donor with alopecia areata.

CDR3 sequence: CASSLKQMNTEAFF. The CDR3 bases are TGTGCCAGCAGCTTAAAACAGATGAACACTGAAGCTTTCTTT. The chain employs TRBV7-9 and TRBJ1-1, with unresolved D. Germline V gene data show CDR1 as SEHNR and CDR2 as FQNEAQ (reference sequence). Between the trimmed V and J ends, which lost 2 bases and 0 bases, there was a span of 7 bases. There are 14 residues in the CDR3.